The T cell receptor beta chain under discussion was sequenced for a study of cytomegalovirus exposure and HLA in healthy donors. Study-wide findings and caveats: Most TCR sequences were seen very rarely across donors, but some public TCRs occurred in many. Association of 16,951 TCR beta sequences with HLA alleles was found at 0.05 false discovery rate in a later analysis. Under in vitro conditions, a few CMV-associated chains were confirmed as specific for CMV antigens.

With respect to this clone: The antigen remains undetermined.

PCR was performed using 60 Vbeta and 13 Jbeta primers. Profiling relied on immunoSEQ multiplex PCR, and the TCRdb table lists in-frame clones only, not all of them. This table has approximately 200,000 clones, approximately 85% appearing once. The CDR3 length is 15 residues. V shed 5 bases, J shed 1 base, and the junction held 7 bases outside the gene matches. Germline lookup yields CDR1 MNHNY and CDR2 SVGAGI (reference sequence). The sample consisted of PBMCs. The receptor comes from a woman aged 50 to 60 in good health and CMV-seropositive. The chain joins TRBV6-6 to TRBJ2-5, with 7 bases lining up with TRBD1. CDR3 bases: TGTGCCAGCAGTCCGTTACAGGGGCTCCAAGAGACCCAGTACTTC. It yields the protein CASSPLQGLQETQYF.